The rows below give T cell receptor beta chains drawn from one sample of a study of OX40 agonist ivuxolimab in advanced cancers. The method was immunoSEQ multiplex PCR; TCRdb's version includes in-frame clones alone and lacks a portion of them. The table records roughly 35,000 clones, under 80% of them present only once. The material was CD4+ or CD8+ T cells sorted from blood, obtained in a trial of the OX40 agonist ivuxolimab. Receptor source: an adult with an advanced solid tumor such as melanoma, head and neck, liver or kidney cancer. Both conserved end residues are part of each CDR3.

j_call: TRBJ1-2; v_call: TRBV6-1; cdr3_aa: CATLPEGLDGYTF
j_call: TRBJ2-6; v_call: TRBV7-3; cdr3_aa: CASSKTRDSGANVLTF
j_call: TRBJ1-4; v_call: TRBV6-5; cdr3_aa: CASSYFQGREKLFF
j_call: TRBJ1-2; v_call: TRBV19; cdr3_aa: CASSTGWKANYGYTF
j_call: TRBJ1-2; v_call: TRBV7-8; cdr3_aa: CASSLQAGIPNYGYTF
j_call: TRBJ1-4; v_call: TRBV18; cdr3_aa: CASSPPGQGAQNEKLFF
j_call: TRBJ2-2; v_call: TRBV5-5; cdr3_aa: CASSSVAGHTGELFF
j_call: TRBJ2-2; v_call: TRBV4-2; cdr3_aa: CASSQLSGGTGELFF
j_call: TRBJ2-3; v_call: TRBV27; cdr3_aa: CASSLSGSTDTQYF
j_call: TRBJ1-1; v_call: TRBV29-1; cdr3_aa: CSVEEGITEAFF
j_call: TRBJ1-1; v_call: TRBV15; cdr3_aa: CATSSHKNTEAFF
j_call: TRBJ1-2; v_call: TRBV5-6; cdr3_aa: CASSFDYGYTF
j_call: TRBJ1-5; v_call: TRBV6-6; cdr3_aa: CASSPGTNQPQHF
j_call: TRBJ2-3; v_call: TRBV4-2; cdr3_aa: CASLPIGQGRSTDTQYF
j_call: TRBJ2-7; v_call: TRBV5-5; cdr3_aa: CASSLVQALGEQYF
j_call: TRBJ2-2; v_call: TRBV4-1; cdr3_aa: CASSQGQGLNTGELFF
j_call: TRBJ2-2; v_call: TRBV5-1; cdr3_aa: CASSLTGTAGSGELFF
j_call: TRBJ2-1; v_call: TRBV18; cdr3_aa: CASSPPVGASDYNEQFF
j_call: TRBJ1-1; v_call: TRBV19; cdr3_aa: CASSVDRAMNTEAFF
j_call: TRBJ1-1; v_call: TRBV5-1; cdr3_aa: CASSLGQGGRTEAFF
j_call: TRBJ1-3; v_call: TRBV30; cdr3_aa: CAWSGISSGNTIYF
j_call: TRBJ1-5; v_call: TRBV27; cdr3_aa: CASSPLSTGRYQPQHF
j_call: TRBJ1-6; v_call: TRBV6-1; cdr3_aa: CATRPPASLSPLHF
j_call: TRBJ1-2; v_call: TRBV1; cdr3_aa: CTSSHHRVSPNGYTF